The following is a T cell receptor beta chain sequence with its context. Donors sampled were nominally healthy, though unrecorded immune exposures were likely. The entry originates in a study of cytomegalovirus exposure and HLA in healthy donors. On the study more broadly: One earlier analysis, a look at some 180 million T cells, found roughly 120 million unique TCR beta sequences.

PCR employed 60 Vbeta and 13 Jbeta primers. Per the study methods: Per a later analysis, the number of unique TCR beta chains was some 82 million, of which 8.5 million to 11 million were shared. The protocol was immunoSEQ multiplex PCR, while the TCRdb copy is restricted to in-frame clones and leaves out a portion. That table furnishes V, J and clone size, whereas the DNA furnished D and trimming. Of about 54,000 clones listed, about 84% are singletons. The CDR3 length is 13 residues. Germline assignment: CDR1 WNHNN and CDR2 SYGVQD (reference sequence). V lost 5 bases and J lost 3; bases outside the gene matches: 3.

The sample taken for sequencing was PBMCs. This rearrangement joins TRBV10-1 to TRBJ1-2, with 7 bases matching TRBD1. This TCR was sampled from a female donor in good health and CMV-seronegative. The CDR3 reads CASSRDRDYGYTF. CDR3 in DNA: TGCGCCAGCAGTAGGGACAGAGACTATGGCTACACCTTC.